One and the same sample provided the 14 T cell receptor beta chains below, sequenced in a study of T cell responses to AZD1222 COVID-19 vaccine. The protocol was immunoSEQ multiplex PCR, while the TCRdb copy is restricted to in-frame clones and leaves out a portion. The sample holds around 150,000 clones, approximately 90% seen once. Sequences were derived from peripheral blood, sampled on day 0 of AZD1222 vaccination. The receptor set was obtained from an adult in good health.

The chain links TRBV28 to TRBJ2-3, with no clear D. Germline CDR1 reads MDHEN; CDR2 reads SYDVKM. This CDR3 has 15 residues. Deletions cut 6 bases from V and 1 base from J, with 14 bases between. The CDR3 nucleotides are TGTGCCAGCAGGTTAGCCCCCAGTGGCACAGATACGCAGTATTTT. The encoded protein is CASRLAPSGTDTQYF.

The CDR3 bases are TGCGCCAGCAGCCAAGCGCAGGGAGATGTACTGAACACCTTC. Residues: CASSQAQGDVLNTF. The chain has TRBV4-1 and TRBJ1-2, with D tentatively TRBD1 (5 bases). Germline values: CDR1 MGHRA, CDR2 YSYEKL. The length of the CDR3 is 14 residues. The V gene lost 1 base and the J gene lost 12 bases, with 18 bases spanning the gap.

This clone was detected once. The chain couples TRBV6-5 to TRBJ2-5, with D unclear. This CDR3 comprises 14 residues. V was pared by 2 bases and J by 3 bases, with 10 bases between. CDR1 is MNHEY, CDR2 SVGAGI, per germline. As DNA, the CDR3 is TGTGCCAGCAGTTACGGTTCTGCTAAAGAGACCCAGTACTTC. Amino acids: CASSYGSAKETQYF.

The chain recombines TRBV19 with TRBJ2-2, with D unclear. The CDR3 sequence is 11 residues long. The germline V and J ends were trimmed by 8 bases and 5 bases, with 6 bases remaining between them. The germline CDR1 and CDR2 sequences are LNHDA and SQIVND (reference sequence). In DNA form, the CDR3 reads TGTGCCAGTGGTGGAACCGGGGAGCTGTTTTTT. Amino acids: CASGGTGELFF.

The chain combines TRBV9 with TRBJ2-5; D not certain. Per germline, CDR1 SGDLS and CDR2 YYNGEE. The germline V and J ends were trimmed by 0 bases and 1 base, with 4 bases remaining between them. The CDR3 sequence is 13 residues long. The CDR3 region is CASSVASQETQYF. The DNA of the CDR3 is TGTGCCAGCAGCGTAGCCTCCCAAGAGACCCAGTACTTC.

The V call is TRBV28, the J call TRBJ2-1, with 8 bases identical to TRBD2. Germline CDR1 MDHEN, CDR2 SYDVKM. Trimming took 8 bases from V and 5 from J; bases not matched to a gene: 5. The CDR3 contains 13 residues. The CDR3: CASGGLAHNEQFF. The CDR3, as DNA: TGTGCCAGCGGCGGACTAGCCCACAATGAGCAGTTCTTC. The full variable domain, its missing parts supplied by reference TRBV28 and TRBJ2-1, is DVKVTQSSRYLVKRTGEKVFLECVQDMDHENMFWYRQDPGLGLRLIYFSYDVKMKEKGDIPEGYSVSREKKERFSLILESASTNQTSMYLCASGGLAHNEQFFGPGTRLTVL.

Here the CDR3 DNA reads TGTGCCTGGAGTAAGACGGATCCTGGGGCCAACGTCCTGACTTTC. Translating it yields CAWSKTDPGANVLTF. The rearrangement uses TRBV30 and TRBJ2-6; D uncertain. The CDR3 is 15 residues long. CDR1 GTSNPN and CDR2 SVGIG come from the germline V gene (reference sequence). Trimming pared 2 bases from V and 2 bases from J, leaving 10 bases between.

The V and J genes are TRBV19 and TRBJ2-5; 7 bases are shared with TRBD2. V was clipped by 4 bases and J by 4 bases; unmatched bases: 12. The CDR3 loop spans 16 amino acids. Germline V gene sequence: CDR1 LNHDA, CDR2 SQIVND (reference sequence). The CDR3 is CASSTLRTSGRETQYF. DNA for the CDR3: TGTGCCAGTAGTACTTTACGGACTAGTGGCAGAGAGACCCAGTACTTC.

The rearrangement uses TRBV5-4 and TRBJ2-3; TRBD2 agrees at 10 bases. Trimming took 1 base from V and 2 from J; bases not matched to a gene: 7. The CDR3 extends over 17 amino acids. Germline V gene lookup returns CDR1 SGHNT and CDR2 YYREEE (reference sequence). CDR3 nucleotides: TGTGCCAGCAGCTTGTCCGTTAGCGGGAGGAACACAGATACGCAGTATTTT. This sequence encodes CASSLSVSGRNTDTQYF.

V and J are TRBV19 and TRBJ1-1; possibly TRBD1 for D (5 bases). The CDR3 extends over 13 amino acids. In germline, CDR1 is LNHDA, CDR2 SQIVND (reference sequence). Trimming left V 0 bases short and J 10 bases short, with 12 bases between. The CDR3 loop is CASSIDLGGRAFF. The CDR3 DNA reads TGTGCCAGTAGTATAGATCTGGGGGGTAGAGCTTTCTTT.

The chain uses TRBV21-1 and TRBJ2-5; TRBD2 is the table's D call and was not checked against the DNA. TRBV21-1 has pseudogene status. The CDR3 is 14 residues long. CDR3 nucleotides: TGTGCCAGCAGCACCGTATTTGACCAAGAGACCCAGTACTTC. Translation gives CASSTVFDQETQYF.

The chain carries TRBV4-2 and TRBJ2-3, with unresolved D. CDR1 LGHNA and CDR2 YNFKEQ come from the germline V gene. With 1 base removed from V and 6 bases from J, the gap between germline ends came to 8 bases. CDR3 length: 13 amino acids. As DNA, the CDR3 is TGTGCCAGCAGCCAAGGATTCACGGATACGCAGTATTTT. Residues: CASSQGFTDTQYF.

The J gene is TRBJ2-7, the V gene TRBV7-9; D possibly uses TRBD1 or TRBD2 (6 bases each). Germline assignment: CDR1 SEHNR and CDR2 FQNEAQ (reference sequence). Trimming took 1 base from V and 5 from J, leaving 15 bases between them. This CDR3 comprises 15 residues. The CDR3 loop reads CASSLGRAGEDEQYF. CDR3 DNA sequence: TGTGCCAGCAGCTTAGGTCGGGCAGGGGAGGACGAGCAGTACTTC.

V gene TRBV28 combines with J gene TRBJ1-1; D possibly corresponds to TRBD1 (5 bases). In germline, CDR1 is MDHEN, CDR2 SYDVKM. The CDR3 totals 15 residues. V shed 5 bases and J shed 1 base, with 14 bases lying between them. CDR3 region: CASSRYRQRNTEAFF. The CDR3 nucleotides are TGTGCCAGCAGTCGATACCGACAGAGGAACACTGAAGCTTTCTTT. The entire variable domain, with the rest obtained from reference TRBV28 and TRBJ1-1, is as follows: DVKVTQSSRYLVKRTGEKVFLECVQDMDHENMFWYRQDPGLGLRLIYFSYDVKMKEKGDIPEGYSVSREKKERFSLILESASTNQTSMYLCASSRYRQRNTEAFFGQGTRLTVV.